This TCR beta chain is from a study of shared clonotypes between healthy human individuals. Sequencing was at deep level. Produced via immunoSEQ multiplex PCR; TCRdb's table is partial and in-frame only. Among 2 million to 3 million clones listed, roughly 93% were seen once. The germline gives CDR1 MNHEY, CDR2 SVGAGI. The CDR3 has 14 amino acids. V was pared by 0 bases and J by 0 bases, with 2 bases between. Points on this clone: The sample contains more than one DNA sequence encoding this CDR3.

Everyone who donated was a Caucasian adult who lived in Nashville, Tennessee. This chain joins TRBV6-5 and TRBJ2-2; D unresolved. This TCR derives from a young man in good health. Some clones in this sample may be carry-over from other donors' samples. Material for sequencing was naive CD4+ T cells from PBMCs. As to subset: CD45RA+ positively selected. The CDR3 DNA reads TGTGCCAGCAGTTACTCGCCGAACACCGGGGAGCTGTTTTTT. Translating it yields CASSYSPNTGELFF.